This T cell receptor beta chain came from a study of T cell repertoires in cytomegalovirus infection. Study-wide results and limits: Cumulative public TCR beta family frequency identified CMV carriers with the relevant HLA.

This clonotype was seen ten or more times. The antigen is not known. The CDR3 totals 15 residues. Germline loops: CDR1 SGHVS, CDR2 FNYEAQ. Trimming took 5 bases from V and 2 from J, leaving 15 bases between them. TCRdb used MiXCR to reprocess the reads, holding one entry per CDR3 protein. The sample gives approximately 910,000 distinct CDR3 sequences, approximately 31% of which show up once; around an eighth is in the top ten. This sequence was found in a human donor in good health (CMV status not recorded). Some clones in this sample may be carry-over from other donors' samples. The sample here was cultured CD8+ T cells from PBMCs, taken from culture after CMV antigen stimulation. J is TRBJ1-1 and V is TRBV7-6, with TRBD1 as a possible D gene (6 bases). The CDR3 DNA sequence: TGTGCCAGCAGCCACCCGACAGGTACTAACACTGAAGCTTTCTTT. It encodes CASSHPTGTNTEAFF.